What follows is one T cell receptor (beta chain) and its context. This entry is derived from a study of shared clonotypes between healthy human individuals. Per germline, CDR1 MNHEY and CDR2 SMNVEV (reference sequence). The ends were cut back, 6 bases at V and 4 bases at J, with 16 bases in the middle. This CDR3 is built from 14 residues. The assay was carried out at the deep level. Libraries were prepared by immunoSEQ multiplex PCR; TCRdb keeps only in-frame clonotypes and omits some of them. Of 2 million to 3 million clones listed, roughly 93% are singletons. The clonotype comes from a man aged 18-30 years in good health. Some clones in this sample may be carry-over from other donors' samples. Sequenced: naive CD4+ T cells from PBMCs. The subset is: CD45RA+ positively selected. V is TRBV27 and J is TRBJ2-7, with a tentative D call TRBD1 (8 bases). Written as DNA, the CDR3 is TGTGCCAGCAGACCAACAGGGGGGGGGTACGAGCAGTACTTC. Protein sequence: CASRPTGGGYEQYF.